The table lists the clone carrying this T cell receptor (beta chain) with a count of one. The sample is drawn from a study of preoperative IRX-2 immunotherapy in early breast cancer. Stated treatment: preoperative locoregional IRX-2 cytokine immunotherapy. Samples came from a phase Ib trial of preoperative locoregional IRX-2 cytokine immunotherapy. Some clones are missing from TCRdb's copy, which holds only in-frame ones; the method was immunoSEQ multiplex PCR. The table includes fewer than 3,500 clones, roughly 72% detected once. There are 17 residues in the CDR3. Germline loops: CDR1 MNHGY, CDR2 SAAAGT. J was trimmed by 2 bases and V by 4 bases; bases with no gene match: 7.

The clonotype originates from a human donor with breast cancer. The starting material was tumor tissue, obtained before IRX-2 immunotherapy. The genes are TRBV6-8 and TRBJ2-1, with 11 bases identical to TRBD2. The CDR3 is CASSFLAGGTAYNEQFF. The CDR3 DNA is TGTGCCAGCAGTTTCCTAGCGGGAGGTACAGCCTACAATGAGCAGTTCTTC.